This T cell receptor beta chain was sequenced in a study of blood T cell repertoires in COVID-19. Looking at the study overall: Acute-phase and convalescent COVID-19 samples originated in the United States, Italy and Spain. Sources were T cells, B-cell-depleted T cells, or PBMCs; the material itself was cDNA or gDNA.

V lost 2 bases and J lost 3; bases outside the gene matches: 8. CDR3 length: 17 amino acids. Germline-derived CDR1 and CDR2 are SEHNR and FQNEAQ (reference sequence). As handled by the study authors: By means of reference gene primer amplification, nucleated cell counts were estimated. TCRdb's table, derived via immunoSEQ multiplex PCR, lists solely in-frame clones and lacks some. The D gene and trimming were derived from the DNA, and the V and J assignments and clone size from that table. The sample consists of approximately 140,000 clones, 86% of them appearing once. The sequenced sample consisted of peripheral blood. The TCR sequence derives from a woman aged 60 to 75 with acute or convalescent COVID-19. V and J are TRBV7-9 and TRBJ2-2, with 8 bases fitting TRBD2. This chain's CDR3 is CASSLIPAGADTGELFF. For the CDR3, the DNA is TGTGCCAGCAGCTTAATCCCAGCGGGGGCCGACACCGGGGAGCTGTTTTTT. Based on the CDR3 plus reference TRBV7-9 and TRBJ2-2, the full variable domain is DTGVSQNPRHKITKRGQNVTFRCDPISEHNRLYWYRQTLGQGPEFLTYFQNEAQLEKSRLLSDRFSAERPKGSFSTLEIQRTEQGDSAMYLCASSLIPAGADTGELFFGEGSRLTVL.